The 23 T cell receptor beta chains below were found in one sample sequenced in a study of T cell repertoires in cytomegalovirus infection. MiXCR, run by TCRdb on the reads, gives a single entry per CDR3 protein. This sample carries some 700,000 distinct CDR3 sequences, roughly 36% of them seen once, and the ten largest clones take roughly 2.8%. The sequencing sample was made of PBMCs. The receptors stem from a human donor in good health (CMV status not recorded). Some clones in this sample may be carry-over from other donors' samples.

V and J are TRBV24-1 and TRBJ2-3; D remains unclear. The germline CDR1 and CDR2 sequences are KGHDR and SFDVKD. This CDR3 has 12 amino acids. Deletions cut 2 bases from V and 9 bases from J, with 8 bases between. The CDR3 DNA follows: TGTGCCACCAGTGATTACGAGTGGACGCAGTATTTT. This gives the protein CATSDYEWTQYF.

This sequence joins TRBV28 and TRBJ1-1, with TRBD1 matching 7 bases. CDR1 is MDHEN and CDR2 is SYDVKM in the germline V gene. V lost 7 bases to trimming and J lost 5 bases; unmatched junction nucleotides: 16. This CDR3 is 16 amino acids long. The CDR3 bases are TGTGCCAGCAATCAGCCGGGACTCAGGGGGTGGACTGAAGCTTTCTTT. Protein: CASNQPGLRGWTEAFF. Drawing the rest from reference TRBV28 and TRBJ1-1, the complete variable domain is DVKVTQSSRYLVKRTGEKVFLECVQDMDHENMFWYRQDPGLGLRLIYFSYDVKMKEKGDIPEGYSVSREKKERFSLILESASTNQTSMYLCASNQPGLRGWTEAFFGQGTRLTVV.

This clonotype was seen many times. The chain links TRBV7-9 to TRBJ1-3; D is undetermined. The germline CDR1 and CDR2 sequences are SEHNR and FQNEAQ (reference sequence). The V gene lost 3 bases and the J gene lost 4 bases, with 16 bases spanning the gap. This CDR3 spans 16 amino acids. Here the CDR3 reads CASSFRRTTRGNTIYF. CDR3 nucleotide sequence: TGTGCCAGCAGCTTCCGCAGGACTACGCGAGGAAACACCATATATTTT.

The V gene is TRBV6-1, the J gene TRBJ2-1; 10 bases agree with TRBD1. The ends lost 5 bases at V and 0 bases at J; junction bases unmatched: 7. Germline lookup yields CDR1 MNHNS and CDR2 SASEGT. The CDR3 has 17 amino acids. This CDR3 reads CASSLDRGGSSYNEQFF. In DNA, the CDR3 is TGTGCCAGCAGTCTGGACAGGGGGGGAAGCTCCTACAATGAGCAGTTCTTC.

V and J are TRBV11-3 and TRBJ2-5; D is unresolved. The V and J ends lost 1 base and 1 base respectively, with 10 bases between them. Germline loops: CDR1 SGHNT, CDR2 YENEEA. This CDR3 contains 15 residues. In DNA, the CDR3 is TGTGCCAGCAGCTTAGCCGGCAGCCCCCAAGAGACCCAGTACTTC. Protein product: CASSLAGSPQETQYF.

The rearrangement uses TRBV28 and TRBJ1-3; D is perhaps TRBD1 (6 bases). The CDR3 is made up of 16 amino acids. Trimming stripped 3 bases from V and 3 bases from J, with 15 bases between. Germline lookup yields CDR1 MDHEN and CDR2 SYDVKM. CDR3 nucleotide sequence: TGTGCCAGCAGTTTTCAGGGGATACCTAATGGAAACACCATATATTTT. Amino acid sequence: CASSFQGIPNGNTIYF.

J is TRBJ2-1 and V is TRBV5-6, with TRBD2 matching 8 bases. CDR3 length: 16 residues. Per germline, CDR1 SGHDT and CDR2 YYEEEE. V lost 5 bases, J lost 3 bases, and 10 bases stayed unmatched. Here the CDR3 DNA reads TGTGCCAGCAGGCACGGGGCGGGAGGTCTCTACAATGAGCAGTTCTTC. It specifies CASRHGAGGLYNEQFF.

This clonotype has just a few counts. V and J are TRBV20-1 and TRBJ1-1; 10 bases line up with TRBD1. CDR3 size: 13 residues. Germline CDR1 reads DFQATT; CDR2 reads SNEGSKA (reference sequence). The V gene end was trimmed by 5 bases and the J gene end by 3 bases; junction bases not matched to a gene: 3. CDR3 loop: CSAPDRGDTEAFF. CDR3 bases: TGCAGTGCTCCGGACAGGGGGGACACTGAAGCTTTCTTT.

In this sample, this clonotype turned up a few times. This rearrangement joins TRBV2 to TRBJ2-5; maybe TRBD1 (5 bases). The ends were cut back, 5 bases at V and 5 bases at J, with 12 bases in the middle. Germline values: CDR1 SNHLY, CDR2 FYNNEI. The CDR3 totals 13 residues. The CDR3 DNA reads as TGTGCCAGCAGTTCCGACAGCACCGAGACCCAGTACTTC. Translating gives CASSSDSTETQYF.

This sequence joins TRBV28 and TRBJ2-2; D gene ambiguous. Germline-derived CDR1 and CDR2 are MDHEN and SYDVKM. This CDR3 spans 13 amino acids. The ends were cut back, 6 bases at V and 5 bases at J, with 10 bases in the middle. CDR3 protein: CASRHLMTGELFF. The CDR3 coding sequence is TGTGCCAGCAGGCATTTAATGACCGGGGAGCTGTTTTTT.

The V call is TRBV13, the J call TRBJ1-3; D not certain. The CDR3 covers 16 residues. Deletions cut 3 bases from V and 4 bases from J, with 16 bases between. Per germline, CDR1 PRHDT and CDR2 FYEKMQ (reference sequence). The CDR3 region has the DNA TGTGCCAGCAGCTTCGCCCTGGGTCCGTCGGGAAACACCATATATTTT. Translation: CASSFALGPSGNTIYF.

This chain connects TRBV6-8 to TRBJ2-7; 7 nucleotides agree with TRBD2. The CDR3 spans 15 residues. After removal of 3 bases from V and 4 bases from J, the junction contained 9 bases not matched to a gene. Germline V gene lookup returns CDR1 MNHGY and CDR2 SAAAGT. Written as DNA, the CDR3 is TGTGCCAGCAGTTATGGAGCGGGGAGAGAGTACGAGCAGTACTTC. Encoded protein: CASSYGAGREYEQYF.

The rearrangement uses TRBV27 and TRBJ2-2; 9 positions agree with TRBD2. V shed 5 bases and J 3 bases; nucleotides not matched to a gene: 16. The germline V gene has CDR1 MNHEY and CDR2 SMNVEV (reference sequence). The CDR3 length is 19 residues. The CDR3 sequence is CASSPNRFGGGGYTGELFF. The CDR3 nucleotides are TGTGCCAGCAGTCCAAACCGGTTTGGCGGGGGGGGGTACACCGGGGAGCTGTTTTTT.

This clonotype was recorded a few times. The chain has TRBV27 and TRBJ2-1, with D perhaps being TRBD1 or TRBD2 (5 bases each). This CDR3 spans 15 amino acids. The germline CDR1 and CDR2 sequences are MNHEY and SMNVEV (reference sequence). V lost 4 bases and J 5 bases, leaving 15 bases between the germline ends. CDR3 loop: CASSSRTGPHNEQFF. The DNA for the CDR3 is TGTGCCAGCAGTTCACGGACGGGACCTCACAATGAGCAGTTCTTC.

This clonotype was counted only a few times. The J gene is TRBJ1-1, the V gene TRBV27; maybe TRBD1 (5 bases). The CDR3 totals 16 residues. CDR1 and CDR2 (germline): MNHEY, SMNVEV (reference sequence). Trimming stripped 4 bases from V and 0 bases from J, with 15 bases between. Here the CDR3 reads CASSSQPREMNTEAFF. The DNA for the CDR3 is TGTGCCAGCAGTTCCCAGCCCAGGGAAATGAACACTGAAGCTTTCTTT.

This sequence joins TRBV3-1 and TRBJ1-6; D not resolved. The germline V gene encodes CDR1 LGHDT and CDR2 YNNKEL (reference sequence). V shed 5 bases and J shed 4 bases, with 6 bases lying between them. The CDR3 runs to 13 residues. The chain's CDR3 is CASSSTYNSPLHF. The CDR3 DNA is TGTGCCAGCAGCTCTACTTATAATTCACCCCTCCACTTT.

The CDR3 here is CSAPGPNTGELFF. For the CDR3, the DNA is TGCAGTGCTCCGGGCCCTAACACCGGGGAGCTGTTTTTT. The chain is built from TRBV20-1 and TRBJ2-2; D gene uncertain. This CDR3 contains 13 residues. With 5 bases removed from V and 2 bases from J, the gap between germline ends came to 9 bases. Germline CDR1 is DFQATT and CDR2 is SNEGSKA (reference sequence).

This clonotype was counted between two and nine times. V is TRBV10-3 and J is TRBJ1-5; D is undetermined. Germline values: CDR1 ENHRY, CDR2 SYGVKD. The CDR3 has 15 amino acids. Trimming removed 6 bases from V and 2 bases from J, with 14 bases in between. As DNA, the CDR3 is TGTGCCATCAGGGGTGAAGGGAATGGCAATCAGCCCCAGCATTTT. This sequence encodes CAIRGEGNGNQPQHF.

CDR3 protein: CATSDWASNEQFF. Here the CDR3 DNA reads TGTGCCACCAGTGATTGGGCTAGCAATGAGCAGTTCTTC. The rearrangement links TRBV24-1 to TRBJ2-1; D call uncertain. There are 13 residues in the CDR3. Germline assignment: CDR1 KGHDR and CDR2 SFDVKD. V gave up 2 bases and J gave up 6 bases, with 7 bases separating them.

This clonotype was found a few times. The rearrangement joins TRBV11-3 to TRBJ2-2; 7 bases agree with TRBD1. The CDR3 consists of 15 residues. Unmatched junction bases numbered 3, after V lost 4 bases and J lost 1 base. Germline V CDR1 and CDR2: SGHNT, YENEEA. The CDR3 loop is CASSSWTGNTGELFF. CDR3 nucleotides: TGTGCCAGCAGCTCCTGGACAGGGAACACCGGGGAGCTGTTTTTT. The full variable domain, in which reference TRBV11-3 and TRBJ2-2 provide the parts outside the CDR3, is EAGVVQSPRYKIIEKKQPVAFWCNPISGHNTLYWYLQNLGQGPELLIRYENEEAVDDSQLPKDRFSAERLKGVDSTLKIQPAELGDSAVYLCASSSWTGNTGELFFGEGSRLTVL.

This clonotype was picked up a small number of times. The V and J genes are TRBV11-2 and TRBJ1-5; D remains unclear. V was cut by 0 bases and J by 6 bases, with 6 bases left in between. The CDR3 is made up of 13 amino acids. CDR1 and CDR2 from the germline V gene are SGHAT and FQNNGV. This CDR3 is CASSLDHSQPQHF. The CDR3, as DNA: TGTGCCAGCAGCTTAGATCACTCTCAGCCCCAGCATTTT.

Worth noting for this clonotype: A clone one base away is much larger, so this may be a read error. CDR3 DNA: TGTGCCATCAGTGATTCCCCATCTGGAAACACCATATCTTTT. This sequence encodes CAISDSPSGNTISF. The chain is built from TRBV10-3 and TRBJ1-3, with no clear D. Germline V gene sequence: CDR1 ENHRY, CDR2 SYGVKD. This CDR3 has 14 residues.

In the case of this clonotype: No conserved phenylalanine or tryptophan ends this CDR3, so it is likely a read error. The gene calls are TRBV7-9 and TRBJ2-7, with 11 positions matching TRBD1. The trim removed 4 bases at V and 0 bases at J, leaving 2 bases unmatched. The CDR3 sequence is 15 residues long. The germline gives CDR1 SEHNR, CDR2 FQNEAQ (reference sequence). Here the CDR3 reads CASSSGQGASYEQYL. The CDR3 coding sequence is TGTGCCAGCAGCTCAGGACAGGGGGCCTCCTACGAGCAGTACTTA.